The TCR beta chain described here comes from a study of blood T cell repertoires in COVID-19. About the study: The United States, Italy and Spain provided the acute and convalescent COVID-19 samples. T cells, B-cell-depleted T cells, or PBMCs supplied cDNA or gDNA.

In the original analysis: Reference gene primers were amplified, and this amplification served to estimate nucleated cell counts. The table came from immunoSEQ multiplex PCR; TCRdb's copy has only in-frame clones and leaves some out. V and J calls and clone size are given by that table; D and trimming were obtained from the DNA. The table includes some 70,000 clones, about 89% detected once. The CDR3 length is 15 residues. Germline values: CDR1 MNHNS, CDR2 SASEGT. With V trimmed by 0 bases and J by 11 bases, 7 bases remained unmatched. Material: peripheral blood. This sequence was found in a human donor in a cohort sampled during active COVID-19. This sequence joins TRBV6-1 and TRBJ1-4; 9 bases agree with TRBD1. The CDR3 DNA sequence: TGTGCCAGCAGTGAAGCGGGGGACAGGGTTCCCAAACTGTTTTTT. It is translated as CASSEAGDRVPKLFF.